This entry lists 22 T cell receptor beta chains sequenced from one sample in a study of cytotoxic CD8 clonotypes in ibrutinib-treated CLL. TCRdb's table, derived via immunoSEQ multiplex PCR, lists solely in-frame clones and lacks some. The data show under 50,000 clones, with approximately 71% seen just once and 5.5% to 7% held by the top ten. Here the sequenced sample was PBMCs, taken at disease progression, from a patient treated with ibrutinib. The receptors originated from a human donor with chronic lymphocytic leukemia.

CDR3 amino acids: CASSRAPGDTQYF. CDR3 sequence (DNA): TGTGCCAGTAGTAGAGCCCCAGGAGATACGCAGTATTTT. V and J are TRBV19 and TRBJ2-3; no reliable D call. This CDR3 region has 13 residues. Per germline, CDR1 LNHDA and CDR2 SQIVND (reference sequence). V was pared by 4 bases and J by 5 bases, with 10 bases between.

The rearrangement joins TRBV28 to TRBJ2-7, with D perhaps assigned TRBD1 or TRBD2 (5 bases each). Germline values: CDR1 MDHEN, CDR2 SYDVKM. Trimming cost V 8 bases and J 4 bases, with 15 bases left between them. The CDR3 spans 13 residues. This chain's CDR3 is CASSGPEGYEQYF. In nucleotides, the CDR3 is TGTGCCAGCTCGGGACCCGAGGGTTACGAGCAGTACTTC.

V and J are TRBV18 and TRBJ2-7, with a tentative D call TRBD1 (6 bases). The CDR3 loop spans 13 amino acids. V lost 4 bases and J 3 bases, leaving 10 bases between the germline ends. Per the germline V gene, CDR1 is KGHSH and CDR2 is LQKENI. This chain's CDR3 is CASSRDTGYEQYF. The DNA of the CDR3 is TGTGCCAGCTCACGGGACACTGGCTACGAGCAGTACTTC.

This clone is medium-sized by share. The chain recombines TRBV18 with TRBJ2-6; D is unresolved. The CDR3 is 15 residues long. V was pared by 6 bases and J by 1 base, with 10 bases between. Germline values: CDR1 KGHSH, CDR2 LQKENI. The CDR3 coding sequence is TGTGCCAGCTCTCCCACAGTATCTGGGGCCAACGTCCTGACTTTC. Amino acid sequence: CASSPTVSGANVLTF. Filled out from reference TRBV18 and TRBJ2-6, the complete variable domain reads NAGVMQNPRHLVRRRGQEARLRCSPMKGHSHVYWYRQLPEEGLKFMVYLQKENIIDESGMPKERFSAEFPKEGPSILRIQQVVRGDSAAYFCASSPTVSGANVLTFGAGSRLTVL.

A few counts support this clone. This chain's CDR3 is CATRDSHNYGYTF. The CDR3 region has the DNA TGTGCCACTCGGGACAGCCATAACTATGGCTACACCTTC. The chain uses TRBV28 and TRBJ1-2; 7 bases agree with TRBD1. The CDR3 totals 13 residues. Germline assignment: CDR1 MDHEN and CDR2 SYDVKM. The trim removed 10 bases at V and 1 base at J, leaving 6 bases unmatched.

The chain combines TRBV2 with TRBJ1-6; D call uncertain. CDR1 and CDR2 from the germline V gene are SNHLY and FYNNEI. V was clipped by 2 bases and J by 8 bases, with 7 bases between them. The CDR3 covers 13 residues. The CDR3 DNA sequence: TGTGCCAGCAGTGAAATCGGGTATTCACCCCTCCACTTT. Its translation: CASSEIGYSPLHF.

This chain connects TRBV29-1 to TRBJ2-5; 7 bases map to TRBD2. Germline V gene lookup returns CDR1 SQVTM and CDR2 ANQGSEA. This CDR3 is 14 amino acids long. With V trimmed by 4 bases and J by 2 bases, 7 bases remained unmatched. Here the CDR3 reads CSVGAGNIQETQYF. DNA of the CDR3: TGCAGCGTTGGAGCGGGGAACATTCAAGAGACCCAGTACTTC.

This clone was seen only a few times. The chain joins TRBV2 to TRBJ2-7; D uncertain. V was pared by 5 bases and J by 3 bases, with 5 bases between. CDR1 SNHLY and CDR2 FYNNEI come from the germline V gene. The CDR3 is 11 residues long. CDR3: CASSPFYEQYF. DNA of the CDR3: TGTGCCAGCAGTCCTTTCTACGAGCAGTACTTC.

V and J are TRBV7-3 and TRBJ2-2; D uncertain. There are 14 residues in the CDR3. The germline V and J ends were trimmed by 6 bases and 1 base, with 9 bases remaining between them. Germline-derived CDR1 and CDR2 are SGHTA and FQGTGA. CDR3 residues: CASSPSRNTGELFF. The CDR3 nucleotides read TGTGCCAGCAGTCCGAGCAGGAACACCGGGGAGCTGTTTTTT.

There are a few counts of this clone. The chain combines TRBV27 with TRBJ2-3, with D perhaps TRBD2 (6 bases). V was clipped by 2 bases and J by 4 bases, with 13 bases between them. The CDR3 is made up of 15 amino acids. Germline values: CDR1 MNHEY, CDR2 SMNVEV (reference sequence). The CDR3 sequence is CASSLGGSTPDTQYF. The DNA of the CDR3 is TGTGCCAGCAGTTTAGGGGGGAGCACCCCAGATACGCAGTATTTT.

V usage is TRBV10-1 and J usage is TRBJ1-5; no clear D. V was pared by 6 bases and J by 6 bases, with 21 bases between. Germline assignment: CDR1 WNHNN and CDR2 SYGVQD (reference sequence). The CDR3 covers 16 residues. CDR3 amino acids: CASSHKWETVTQPQHF. CDR3 coding DNA: TGCGCCAGCAGCCACAAGTGGGAAACCGTAACTCAGCCCCAGCATTTT.

This clone occurred a few times. The chain recombines TRBV6-1 with TRBJ1-6; 11 bases agree with TRBD1. V dropped 4 bases and J dropped 5; count of bases not matched to a gene: 4. CDR1 MNHNS and CDR2 SASEGT come from the germline V gene. The CDR3 is made up of 16 amino acids. CDR3 in amino acids: CASSGRDRGDNSPLHF. The CDR3 nucleotides are TGTGCCAGCAGTGGGCGGGACAGGGGGGATAATTCACCCCTCCACTTT.

The sample holds a few counts of this clone. The chain recombines TRBV19 with TRBJ1-1; 9 bases agree with TRBD1. V trimming: 7 bases; J trimming: 2 bases; junction bases outside the gene matches: 5. CDR3 length equals 14 residues. CDR1 and CDR2 from the germline V gene are LNHDA and SQIVND (reference sequence). CDR3: CASKRTGDNTEAFF. For the CDR3, the DNA is TGTGCCAGTAAGAGGACAGGGGACAACACTGAAGCTTTCTTT.

Here the CDR3 reads CASSLESRNEAFF. Written as DNA, the CDR3 is TGTGCCAGCAGCTTAGAGTCCAGGAACGAAGCTTTCTTT. The J gene is TRBJ1-1, the V gene TRBV7-2; D remains unclear. CDR1 and CDR2 from the germline V gene are SGHTA and FQGNSA. The CDR3 length is 13 residues. Between the trimmed V and J ends, which lost 1 base and 8 bases, there was a span of 11 bases.

The rearrangement links TRBV7-8 to TRBJ1-4; D is ambiguous. The CDR3 sequence is 12 residues long. Germline V gene lookup returns CDR1 SGHVS and CDR2 FQNEAQ. V was shortened by 5 bases and J by 8 bases, with 9 bases between the two germline ends. CDR3 nucleotide sequence: TGTGCCAGCAGCGATGAGTTGGAAAAACTGTTTTTT. This sequence encodes CASSDELEKLFF.

V and J are TRBV15 and TRBJ2-3; 11 nucleotides match TRBD2. CDR1 is LNHNV and CDR2 is YYDKDF in the germline V gene (reference sequence). This CDR3 has 17 amino acids. V was pared by 2 bases and J by 2 bases, with 6 bases of the junction left unmatched. CDR3 DNA: TGTGCCACCAGCAGATCTACTAGCGGGAGACCCACAGATACGCAGTATTTT. This sequence encodes CATSRSTSGRPTDTQYF.

This chain connects TRBV27 to TRBJ2-7; D unresolved. The CDR3 consists of 11 residues. Trimming took 5 bases from V and 3 from J, leaving 5 bases between them. CDR1 is MNHEY and CDR2 is SMNVEV in the germline V gene (reference sequence). CDR3 residues: CASSPGYEQYF. As DNA, the CDR3 is TGTGCCAGCAGTCCCGGCTACGAGCAGTACTTC.

Here the CDR3 DNA reads TGTGCCAGCAGCTTATTTGGTGAAGGGGGCTACACCTTC. The encoded protein is CASSLFGEGGYTF. The chain employs TRBV7-3 and TRBJ1-2; the D is unclear. The CDR3 runs to 13 residues. CDR1 is SGHTA, CDR2 FQGTGA, per germline. Trimming removed 2 bases at V and 8 bases at J, with 12 bases between.

A note on this clone: One end of the junction varies from germline; a read error may be responsible. The J gene is TRBJ2-4, the V gene TRBV11-2; D is possibly TRBD2 (5 bases). The CDR3 has 16 residues. Germline CDR1 reads SGHAT; CDR2 reads FQNNGV. CDR3 coding DNA: TGTGCCAGCAGCCTCGACGTCGAGCGGATCAAAAATATTCAGTACTTC. As protein: CASSLDVERIKNIQYF.

This clone has just a few counts. This chain joins TRBV7-2 and TRBJ2-7; D might be TRBD2 (6 bases). Per germline, CDR1 SGHTA and CDR2 FQGNSA. This CDR3 spans 15 amino acids. V shed 4 bases and J shed 0 bases, with 13 bases lying between them. The CDR3, as DNA: TGTGCCAGCAGCTCACCGGGACTGGGCTCCTACGAGCAGTACTTC. Amino acids: CASSSPGLGSYEQYF.

The chain links TRBV19 to TRBJ2-1; TRBD1 aligns across 7 bases. The CDR3 spans 16 residues. Germline V lookup: CDR1 LNHDA, CDR2 SQIVND (reference sequence). Trimming at V came to 7 bases and at J to 5 bases, leaving 14 bases not matched to a gene. The DNA for the CDR3 is TGTGCCAGTATGGGGTTTGACAGGGCTTTACACAATGAGCAGTTCTTC. Translation gives CASMGFDRALHNEQFF.

V is TRBV5-1 and J is TRBJ2-4, with 10 bases identical to TRBD2. Germline loops: CDR1 SGHRS, CDR2 YFSETQ. This CDR3 comprises 17 residues. V was clipped by 3 bases and J by 6 bases; unmatched bases: 12. In nucleotides, the CDR3 is TGCGCCAGCAGCTGGGGCCCTAGCGGGAGTAATTTAAACATTCAGTACTTC. This codes for CASSWGPSGSNLNIQYF.